Here is one T cell receptor beta chain with its context. Its target is not known. The sample is drawn from a study of cytomegalovirus exposure and HLA in healthy donors. Notes on the study in general: Prediction of most subjects' HLA-A and HLA-B alleles by TCR beta sequences was reportedly accurate. Roughly even sequencing depth across donors was the assumption behind the presence/absence analyses. Judged likely to be a sequencing artifact was a cluster of highly shared sequence variants.

Germline lookup yields CDR1 SNHLY and CDR2 FYNNEI. The CDR3 covers 15 residues. Trimming stripped 7 bases from V and 5 bases from J, with 15 bases between. The PCR had 60 Vbeta and 13 Jbeta primers. The method was immunoSEQ multiplex PCR; TCRdb's version includes in-frame clones alone and lacks a portion of them. The profile shows 95,000 to 150,000 clones, roughly a tenth of them singletons. The chain employs TRBV2 and TRBJ2-6; a weak D match, TRBD2 (6 bases). The receptor's source is a woman aged 18-30 years in good health and CMV-seropositive. Material: PBMCs. As DNA, the CDR3 is TGTGCCAGCAAAGAAGGAGGGAGCTGGGCCAACGTCCTGACTTTC. Amino acids: CASKEGGSWANVLTF.